The T cell receptor (delta chain) described here comes from a study of γδ T cells in repeated Plasmodium falciparum infection. About the research overall: Malaria-naive adults were infected with P. falciparum NF54 four times over roughly 640 days. Sampling occurred at baseline, pre-infection for selected infections, and 21 days post-infection. Study observations and caveats: Over time and infection, Vgamma9/Vdelta2+ repertoires remained highly stable and polyclonal.

About this clone: Its antigen is as yet unknown. TCRdb records a much larger clone's protein for this DNA, with a difference at residue 13 that likely arises from a read error; the protein given is the translation of the DNA.

Both TRG and TRD chains were sequenced from each sorted sample. TCRdb reanalysed the multiplex PCR reads with CATT. The sample contains 70,000 to 95,000 delta-chain clones, 1.4% of which appear only once. Flow sorting of PBMC yielded separate Vgamma9/Vdelta2+ and Vdelta2-negative gammadelta T cell populations for bulk repertoire analysis. The CDR3 length is 16 residues. The germline CDR1 and CDR2 sequences are GEAIGNYY and EKD. This chain connects TRDV2 to TRDJ1; TRDD3 agrees at 9 bases. The J gene comes from matching the DNA to germline here; TCRdb lacks it. This TCR was recovered from a pool of human donors (malaria-infected and uninfected, not separated). The sample was gamma-delta T cells from blood. The CDR3 reads CACDGLGELYTDELIF. CDR3 DNA sequence: TGTGCCTGTGACGGACTGGGGGAGCTGTACACCGATGAACTCATCTTT.